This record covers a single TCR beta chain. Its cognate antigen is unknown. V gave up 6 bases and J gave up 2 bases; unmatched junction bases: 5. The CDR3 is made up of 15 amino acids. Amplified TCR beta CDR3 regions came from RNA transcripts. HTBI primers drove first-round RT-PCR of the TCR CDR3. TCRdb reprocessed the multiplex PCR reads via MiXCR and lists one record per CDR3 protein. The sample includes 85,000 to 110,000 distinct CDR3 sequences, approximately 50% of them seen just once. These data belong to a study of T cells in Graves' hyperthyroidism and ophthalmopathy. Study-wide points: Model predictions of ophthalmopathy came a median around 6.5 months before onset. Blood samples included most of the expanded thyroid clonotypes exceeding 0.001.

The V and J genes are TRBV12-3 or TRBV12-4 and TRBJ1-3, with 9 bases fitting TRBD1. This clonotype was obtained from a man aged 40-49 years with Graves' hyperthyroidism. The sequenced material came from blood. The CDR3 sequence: CASRTRTGAGNTIYF. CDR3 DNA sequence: TGTGCCAGCAGAACCCGGACAGGGGCTGGAAACACCATATATTTT.